This entry describes one TCR beta chain. Its antigen is not identified. The data stem from a study of response to subunit inactivated influenza vaccine. TCRdb re-called the RT-PCR reads through MiXCR, storing one row per CDR3 protein. In the table there are about 700,000 distinct CDR3 sequences, approximately 14% of which are singletons. General study results and limits: Only a handful of new T cells, the authors suggested, are recruited with each seasonal influenza vaccination.

The specimen was PBMCs from blood, collected 12 days after vaccination. This clonotype was obtained from a man aged 50-60 years who received an inactivated influenza vaccine.

CDR3 sequence: CASSHLAGGRTGELFF. In DNA, the CDR3 is TGTGCCAGCAGCCACTTAGCGGGAGGGCGTACCGGGGAGCTGTTTTTT. This chain links TRBV4-2 with TRBJ2-2, with TRBD2 identical over 11 bases. The CDR3 runs to 16 residues. Trimming cost V 3 bases and J 5 bases; bases outside gene matches: 5. Germline V lookup: CDR1 LGHNA, CDR2 YNFKEQ.